Listed below are T cell receptor beta chains from one sample, sequenced in a study of identifying expanded T cells in peripheral blood. The protocol was immunoSEQ multiplex PCR, while the TCRdb copy is restricted to in-frame clones and leaves out a portion. The sample yields about 110,000 clones, 75% to 90% seen once. Sample: blood. These receptors were taken from a person aged 18 to 75 in good health. CDR3s include the opening cysteine and the closing phenylalanine or tryptophan. Fields, in order: V gene, J gene, CDR3 protein.

V: TRBV6-6; J: TRBJ1-2; CDR3: CASSLTESNNYGYTF
V: TRBV11-1; J: TRBJ2-3; CDR3: CASAMETSTDTQYF
V: TRBV4-3; J: TRBJ2-3; CDR3: CASSQDYPIAGTDTQYF
V: TRBV19; J: TRBJ1-2; CDR3: CASSIPPDRVGGYTF
V: TRBV5-6; J: TRBJ2-2; CDR3: CASSLRLAGGWTGELFF
V: TRBV10-3; J: TRBJ2-1; CDR3: CAISESRDHYNEQFF
V: TRBV5-1; J: TRBJ2-7; CDR3: CASDEGWKEQYF
V: TRBV9; J: TRBJ2-3; CDR3: CASSGNSHTDTQYF
V: TRBV14; J: TRBJ2-1; CDR3: CASSQTRVKQFF
V: TRBV10-3; J: TRBJ1-5; CDR3: CATKRARGNQPQHF
V: TRBV7-9; J: TRBJ2-7; CDR3: CASSFQDSYEQYF
V: TRBV6-5; J: TRBJ1-2; CDR3: CASSYGVASNYGYTF
V: TRBV27; J: TRBJ2-3; CDR3: CASSFGTSGGDTQYF
V: TRBV18; J: TRBJ2-3; CDR3: CASSPLGDSTDTQYF
V: TRBV6-1; J: TRBJ1-5; CDR3: CASSEDPPGTSSSHQPQHF
V: TRBV4-3; J: TRBJ1-6; CDR3: CASTPQAGGNSPLHF
V: TRBV6-6; J: TRBJ2-7; CDR3: CASTRAGRSSYEQYF
V: TRBV5-1; J: TRBJ1-6; CDR3: CASSSTGTDSPLHF
V: TRBV7-9; J: TRBJ2-1; CDR3: CASSLPSRPQSSYNEQFF
V: TRBV19; J: TRBJ2-1; CDR3: CASSMGAGDNEQFF
V: TRBV4-3; J: TRBJ1-1; CDR3: CASSQERRDTEAFF
V: TRBV18; J: TRBJ2-1; CDR3: CASSPRAGDEQFF
V: TRBV5-1; J: TRBJ1-1; CDR3: CASSSAGTPGNTEAFF
V: TRBV28; J: TRBJ2-7; CDR3: CASSLFASESSYEQYF
V: TRBV19; J: TRBJ1-4; CDR3: CASSISRTRRKLFF
V: TRBV5-6; J: TRBJ1-2; CDR3: CASSFFSMAQQGENYGYTF
V: TRBV7-2; J: TRBJ1-6; CDR3: CASSRNRGGNNSPLHF
V: TRBV6-1; J: TRBJ2-5; CDR3: CASWRLAGGWETQYF
V: TRBV29-1; J: TRBJ2-7; CDR3: CSAALRLAGGPGEQYF
V: TRBV5-4; J: TRBJ1-3; CDR3: CASSLYGQGASGNTIYF
V: TRBV14; J: TRBJ2-7; CDR3: CASSQGGQRSTYEQYF
V: TRBV6-5; J: TRBJ2-7; CDR3: CASSYSRGRYEQYF
V: TRBV13; J: TRBJ2-5; CDR3: CASSGTGTGGETQYF
V: TRBV9; J: TRBJ2-4; CDR3: CASSVAWGGADIQYF
V: TRBV6-5; J: TRBJ2-7; CDR3: CASRTGTPGRGEQYF
V: TRBV7-2; J: TRBJ1-4; CDR3: CASSPPGAGGGRGKLFF
V: TRBV5-8; J: TRBJ1-5; CDR3: CASSYDRESANQPQHF
V: TRBV15; J: TRBJ2-5; CDR3: CATNGPGKETQYF
V: TRBV19; J: TRBJ1-5; CDR3: CASSAGRDQPQHF
V: TRBV5-5; J: TRBJ2-7; CDR3: CASSLEFRREGFEQYF
V: TRBV4-3; J: TRBJ1-1; CDR3: CASSPLTQGIGSTEAFF